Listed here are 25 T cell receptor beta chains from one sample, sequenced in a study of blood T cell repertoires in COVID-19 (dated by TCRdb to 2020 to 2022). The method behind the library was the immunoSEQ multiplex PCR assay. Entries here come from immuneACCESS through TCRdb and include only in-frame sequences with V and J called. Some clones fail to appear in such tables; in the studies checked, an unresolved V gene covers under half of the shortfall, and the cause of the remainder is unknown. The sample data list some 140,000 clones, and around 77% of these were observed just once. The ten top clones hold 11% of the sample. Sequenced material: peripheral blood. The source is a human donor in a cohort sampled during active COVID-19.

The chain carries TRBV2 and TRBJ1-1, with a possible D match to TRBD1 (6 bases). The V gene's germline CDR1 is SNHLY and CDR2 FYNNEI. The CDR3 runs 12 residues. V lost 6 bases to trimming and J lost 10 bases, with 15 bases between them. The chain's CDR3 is CASRPGAPRAFF. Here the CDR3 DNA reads TGTGCCAGCAGACCAGGGGCCCCCCGAGCTTTCTTT.

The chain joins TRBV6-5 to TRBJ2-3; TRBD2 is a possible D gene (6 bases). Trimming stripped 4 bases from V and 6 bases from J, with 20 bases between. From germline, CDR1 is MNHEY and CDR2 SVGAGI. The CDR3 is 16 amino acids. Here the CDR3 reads CASSSLVGGWEDTQYF. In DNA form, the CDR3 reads TGTGCCAGCAGTTCTCTAGTGGGGGGTTGGGAGGATACGCAGTATTTT.

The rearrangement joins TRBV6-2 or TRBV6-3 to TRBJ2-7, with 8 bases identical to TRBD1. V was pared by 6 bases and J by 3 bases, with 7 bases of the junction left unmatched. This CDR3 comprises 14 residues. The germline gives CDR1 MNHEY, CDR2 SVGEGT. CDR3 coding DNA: TGTGCCAGCAGGCCTACGGGACAGGTCTACGAGCAGTACTTC. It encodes CASRPTGQVYEQYF.

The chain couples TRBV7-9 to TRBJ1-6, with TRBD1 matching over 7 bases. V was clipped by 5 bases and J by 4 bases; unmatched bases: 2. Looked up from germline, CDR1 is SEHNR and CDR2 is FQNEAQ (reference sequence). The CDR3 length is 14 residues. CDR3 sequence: CASSQGQYNSPLHF. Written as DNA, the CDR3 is TGTGCCAGCAGCCAGGGACAGTATAATTCACCCCTCCACTTT.

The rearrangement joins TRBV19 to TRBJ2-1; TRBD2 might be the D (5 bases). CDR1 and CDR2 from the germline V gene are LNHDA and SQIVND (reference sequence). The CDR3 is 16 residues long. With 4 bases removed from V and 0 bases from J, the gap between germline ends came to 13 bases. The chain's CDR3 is CASSTRTLSSYNEQFF. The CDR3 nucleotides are TGTGCCAGTAGTACACGGACTCTAAGCTCCTACAATGAGCAGTTCTTC.

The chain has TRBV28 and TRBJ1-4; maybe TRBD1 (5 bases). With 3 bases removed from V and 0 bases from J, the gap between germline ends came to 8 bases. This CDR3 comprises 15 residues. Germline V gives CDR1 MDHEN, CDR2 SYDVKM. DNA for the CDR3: TGTGCCAGCAGTTTGACAGCTTCAACTAATGAAAAACTGTTTTTT. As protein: CASSLTASTNEKLFF.

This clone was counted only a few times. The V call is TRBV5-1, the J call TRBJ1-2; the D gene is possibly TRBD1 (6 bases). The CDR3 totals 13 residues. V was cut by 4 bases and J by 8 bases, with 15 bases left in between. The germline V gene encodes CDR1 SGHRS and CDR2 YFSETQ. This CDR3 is CASSPTGRVGYTF. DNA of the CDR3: TGCGCCAGCAGCCCTACAGGGAGGGTAGGCTACACCTTC.

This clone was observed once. Written as DNA, the CDR3 is TGTGCCAGCAGCGTGCCAGCGGGGGGCGGACAAGAGACCCAGTACTTC. It encodes CASSVPAGGGQETQYF. V usage is TRBV7-9 and J usage is TRBJ2-5; 9 bases line up with TRBD2. The J segment lost 2 bases and the V segment lost 5 bases, leaving 9 bases of the junction unmatched. This CDR3 has 16 amino acids. CDR1 is SEHNR and CDR2 is FQNEAQ in the germline V gene (reference sequence).

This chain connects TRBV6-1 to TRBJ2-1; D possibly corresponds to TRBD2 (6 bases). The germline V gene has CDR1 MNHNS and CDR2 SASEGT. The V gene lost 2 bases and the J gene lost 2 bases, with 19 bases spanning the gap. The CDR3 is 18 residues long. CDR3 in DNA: TGTGCCAGCAGTGAAAGAGGTTGGGGGGACCCTCCCTACAATGAGCAGTTCTTC. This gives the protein CASSERGWGDPPYNEQFF.

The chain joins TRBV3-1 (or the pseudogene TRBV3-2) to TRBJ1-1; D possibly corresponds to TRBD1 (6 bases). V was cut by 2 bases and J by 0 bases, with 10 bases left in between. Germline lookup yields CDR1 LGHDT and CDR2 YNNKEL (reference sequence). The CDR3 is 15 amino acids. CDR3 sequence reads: CASSQMSGVNTEAFF. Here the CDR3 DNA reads TGTGCCAGCAGCCAAATGTCAGGGGTGAACACTGAAGCTTTCTTT.

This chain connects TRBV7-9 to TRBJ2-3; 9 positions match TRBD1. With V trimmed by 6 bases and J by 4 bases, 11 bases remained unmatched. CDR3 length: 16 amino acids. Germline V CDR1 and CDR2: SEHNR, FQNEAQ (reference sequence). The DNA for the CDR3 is TGTGCCAGCAGGACACCCCGGGACAGGGTTTCAGATACGCAGTATTTT. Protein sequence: CASRTPRDRVSDTQYF.

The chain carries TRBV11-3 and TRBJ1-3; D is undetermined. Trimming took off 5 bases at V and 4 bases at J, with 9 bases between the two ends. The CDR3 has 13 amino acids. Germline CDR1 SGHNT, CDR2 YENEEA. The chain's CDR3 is CASSIHAGNTIYF. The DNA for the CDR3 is TGTGCCAGCAGCATCCATGCGGGAAACACCATATATTTT.

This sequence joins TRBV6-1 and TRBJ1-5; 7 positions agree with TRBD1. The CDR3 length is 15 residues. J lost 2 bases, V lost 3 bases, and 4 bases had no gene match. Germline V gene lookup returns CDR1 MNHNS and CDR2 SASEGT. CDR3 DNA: TGTGCCAGCAGTGAGAACAGGGGTGGCAATCAGCCCCAGCATTTT. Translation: CASSENRGGNQPQHF.

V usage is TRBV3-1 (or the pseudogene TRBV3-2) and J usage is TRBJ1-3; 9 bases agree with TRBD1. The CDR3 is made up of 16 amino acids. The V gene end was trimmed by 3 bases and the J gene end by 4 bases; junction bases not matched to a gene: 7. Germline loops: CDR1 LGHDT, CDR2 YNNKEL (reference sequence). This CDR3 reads CASSQMGQGGGNTIYF. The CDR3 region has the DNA TGTGCCAGCAGCCAGATGGGACAGGGTGGCGGAAACACCATATATTTT.

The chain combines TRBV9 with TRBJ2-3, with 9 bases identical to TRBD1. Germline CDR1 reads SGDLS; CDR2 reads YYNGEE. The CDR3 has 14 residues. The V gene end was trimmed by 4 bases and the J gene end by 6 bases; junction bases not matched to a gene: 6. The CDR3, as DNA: TGTGCCAGCAGCTCAGGACAGGGGTACGATACGCAGTATTTT. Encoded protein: CASSSGQGYDTQYF.

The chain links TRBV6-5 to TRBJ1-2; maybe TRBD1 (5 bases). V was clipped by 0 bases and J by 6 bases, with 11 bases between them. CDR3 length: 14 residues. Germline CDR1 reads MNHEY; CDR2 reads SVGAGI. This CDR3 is CASSYSPQGDGYTF. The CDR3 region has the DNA TGTGCCAGCAGTTACTCACCGCAGGGCGATGGCTACACCTTC.

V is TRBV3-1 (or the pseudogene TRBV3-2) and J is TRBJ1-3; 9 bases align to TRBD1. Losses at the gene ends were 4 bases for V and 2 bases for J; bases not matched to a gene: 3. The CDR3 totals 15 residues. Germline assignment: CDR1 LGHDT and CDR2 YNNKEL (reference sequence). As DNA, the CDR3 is TGTGCCAGCAGCCCTCGACAGGGGGCTGGAAACACCATATATTTT. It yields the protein CASSPRQGAGNTIYF.

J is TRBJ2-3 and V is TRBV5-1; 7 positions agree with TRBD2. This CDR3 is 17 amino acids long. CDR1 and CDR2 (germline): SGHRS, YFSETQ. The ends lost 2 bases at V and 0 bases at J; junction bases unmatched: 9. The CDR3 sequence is CASSLDPSGSSTDTQYF. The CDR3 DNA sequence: TGCGCCAGCAGCTTAGACCCTAGCGGCTCTAGCACAGATACGCAGTATTTT.

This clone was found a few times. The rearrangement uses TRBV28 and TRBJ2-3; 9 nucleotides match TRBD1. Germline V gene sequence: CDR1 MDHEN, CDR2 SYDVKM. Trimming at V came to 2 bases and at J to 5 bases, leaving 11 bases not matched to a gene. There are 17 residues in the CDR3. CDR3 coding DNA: TGTGCCAGCAGTTTAAGTTTTGGGCGGGACAGGGAAGATACGCAGTATTTT. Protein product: CASSLSFGRDREDTQYF.

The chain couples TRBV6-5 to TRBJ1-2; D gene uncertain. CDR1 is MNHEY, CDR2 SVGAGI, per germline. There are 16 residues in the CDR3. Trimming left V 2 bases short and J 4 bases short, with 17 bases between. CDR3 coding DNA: TGTGCCAGCAGTTACGGTTTGAGACCTGGAGCCTATGGCTACACCTTC. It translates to CASSYGLRPGAYGYTF.

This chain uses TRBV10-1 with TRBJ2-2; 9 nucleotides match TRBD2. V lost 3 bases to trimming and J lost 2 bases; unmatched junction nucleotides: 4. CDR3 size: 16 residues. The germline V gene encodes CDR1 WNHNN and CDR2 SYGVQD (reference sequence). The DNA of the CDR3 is TGCGCCAGCAGTGACCCCGGGACTAGCAACACCGGGGAGCTGTTTTTT. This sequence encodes CASSDPGTSNTGELFF.

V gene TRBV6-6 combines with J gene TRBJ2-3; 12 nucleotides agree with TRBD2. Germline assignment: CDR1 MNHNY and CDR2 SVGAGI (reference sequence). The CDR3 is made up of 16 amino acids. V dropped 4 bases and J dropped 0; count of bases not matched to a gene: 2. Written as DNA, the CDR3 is TGTGCCAGCAGTTCCGGACTAGCGGGGAGCACAGATACGCAGTATTTT. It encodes CASSSGLAGSTDTQYF.

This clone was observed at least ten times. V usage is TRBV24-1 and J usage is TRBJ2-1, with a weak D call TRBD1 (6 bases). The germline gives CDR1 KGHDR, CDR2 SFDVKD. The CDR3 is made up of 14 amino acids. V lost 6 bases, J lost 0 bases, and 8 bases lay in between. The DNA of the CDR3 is TGTGCCACCAGTCGGGGACACTCCTACAATGAGCAGTTCTTC. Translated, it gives CATSRGHSYNEQFF.

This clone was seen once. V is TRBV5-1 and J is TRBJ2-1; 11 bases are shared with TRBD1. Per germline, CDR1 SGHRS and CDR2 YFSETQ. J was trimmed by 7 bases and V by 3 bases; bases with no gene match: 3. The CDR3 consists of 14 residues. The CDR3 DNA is TGCGCCAGCAGCTGGACAGGGGGCGTGAATGAGCAGTTCTTC. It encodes CASSWTGGVNEQFF.

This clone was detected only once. For the CDR3, the DNA is TGTGCCACCAGCAGACGGGCGGGGGCTGGAAACACCATATATTTT. Its translation is CATSRRAGAGNTIYF. The gene calls are TRBV15 and TRBJ1-3, with a tentative D call TRBD1 (5 bases). The CDR3 runs to 15 residues. Deletions cut 2 bases from V and 2 bases from J, with 10 bases between. Germline-derived CDR1 and CDR2 are LNHNV and YYDKDF (reference sequence). The whole variable domain, remainder taken from reference TRBV15 and TRBJ1-3, is DAMVIQNPRYQVTQFGKPVTLSCSQTLNHNVMYWYQQKSSQAPKLLFHYYDKDFNNEADTPDNFQSRRPNTSFCFLDIRSPGLGDTAMYLCATSRRAGAGNTIYFGEGSWLTVV.